The clone carrying this T cell receptor beta chain has only one observation. Its antigen is still unknown. Co-extracting RNA and DNA was done with roughly 17-32 mg of unsorted bulk tissue as input. Every single tumor sample held over 85% viable tumor cells. TCR beta cDNA was reverse-transcribed from 400 to 500 ng of total RNA. The reaction used a constant-region primer and ProtoScript II reverse transcriptase. Investigators got TCR beta libraries out of three nested multiplex PCR rounds, done with slightly modified ARM-PCR. Use of TRBV1-TRBV30 forward primers with a C-beta reverse primer characterized the first two PCR rounds, which lasted around 9 cycles each. TCRdb re-derived calls from the multiplex PCR reads in MiXCR, one entry per CDR3 protein. The sample lists some 21,000 distinct CDR3 sequences; about 75% were seen once. This specimen belongs to a study of tumor-infiltrating lymphocytes in primary liver carcinoma. Study background: Spanning 4.2 to 10 cm, the tumors were T1-T3 N0M0. Every sample contained roughly 3.65 to 8 million productive TCRbeta reads, and these numbers were similar from one tissue type to another.

Germline assignment: CDR1 MNHEY and CDR2 SVGAGI. The V gene lost 4 bases and the J gene lost 7 bases, with 8 bases spanning the gap. The CDR3 has 12 amino acids. Study results and caveats: Top-250-clone fractions were significantly higher in tumors than in blood (p = 0.039).

The sequenced sample consisted of liver tumor tissue from sampling region 1. Subset of the sample: tumor region T1, superior pole. The receptor was derived from a woman aged 25 to 39 with primary liver carcinoma and hepatitis B virus infection. This rearrangement joins TRBV6-5 to TRBJ2-1; D might be TRBD1 (6 bases). The CDR3 loop reads CASSLQGNEQFF. The CDR3, as DNA: TGTGCCAGCAGTTTACAGGGTAATGAGCAGTTCTTC.